This entry is about one T cell receptor (beta chain). The sample is drawn from a study of T cell responses to AZD1222 COVID-19 vaccine. The CDR3 sequence is 15 residues long. CDR1 and CDR2 (germline): MNHEY, SVGEGT. V was clipped by 6 bases and J by 9 bases, with 21 bases between them. Clones were read by immunoSEQ multiplex PCR, and TCRdb kept only the in-frame ones, dropping some. The sample yields about 150,000 clones, around 91% seen once. This TCR came from an adult in good health. The sample was peripheral blood, taken on day 0 of AZD1222 vaccination. This chain uses TRBV6-2 or TRBV6-3 with TRBJ1-5; D is unresolved. CDR3 region: CASSLTPAGSWPQHF. Written as DNA, the CDR3 is TGTGCCAGCAGCCTAACCCCTGCTGGGTCCTGGCCCCAGCATTTT.